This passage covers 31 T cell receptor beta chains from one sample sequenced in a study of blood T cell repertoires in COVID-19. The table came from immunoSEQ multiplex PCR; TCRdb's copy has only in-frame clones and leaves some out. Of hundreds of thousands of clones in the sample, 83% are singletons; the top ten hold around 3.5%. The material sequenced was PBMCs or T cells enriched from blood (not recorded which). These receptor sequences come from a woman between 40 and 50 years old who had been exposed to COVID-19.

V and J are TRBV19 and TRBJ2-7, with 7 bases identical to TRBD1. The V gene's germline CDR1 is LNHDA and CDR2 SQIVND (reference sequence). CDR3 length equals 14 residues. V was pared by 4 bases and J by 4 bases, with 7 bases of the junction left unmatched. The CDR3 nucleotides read TGTGCCAGTAGTAGCTGGACAGGCGATTACGAGCAGTACTTC. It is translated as CASSSWTGDYEQYF.

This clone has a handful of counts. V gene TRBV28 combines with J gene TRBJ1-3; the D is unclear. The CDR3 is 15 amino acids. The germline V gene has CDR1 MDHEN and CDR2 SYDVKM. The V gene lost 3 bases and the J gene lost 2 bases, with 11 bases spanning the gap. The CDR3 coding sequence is TGTGCCAGCAGTTTCCACGCGGGCCCTGGAAACACCATATATTTT. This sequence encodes CASSFHAGPGNTIYF.

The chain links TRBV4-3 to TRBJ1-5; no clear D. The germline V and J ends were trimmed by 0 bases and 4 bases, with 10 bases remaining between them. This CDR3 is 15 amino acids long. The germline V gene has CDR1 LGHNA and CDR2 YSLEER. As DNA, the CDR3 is TGCGCCAGCAGCCAAGATTCTAGTAATAATCAGCCCCAGCATTTT. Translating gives CASSQDSSNNQPQHF.

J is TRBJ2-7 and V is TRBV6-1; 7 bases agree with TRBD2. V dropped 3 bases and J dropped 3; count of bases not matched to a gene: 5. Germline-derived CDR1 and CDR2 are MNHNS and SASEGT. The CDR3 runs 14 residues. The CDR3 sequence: CASSDTPGGYEQYF. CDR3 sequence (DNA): TGTGCCAGCAGTGATACGCCGGGAGGCTACGAGCAGTACTTC.

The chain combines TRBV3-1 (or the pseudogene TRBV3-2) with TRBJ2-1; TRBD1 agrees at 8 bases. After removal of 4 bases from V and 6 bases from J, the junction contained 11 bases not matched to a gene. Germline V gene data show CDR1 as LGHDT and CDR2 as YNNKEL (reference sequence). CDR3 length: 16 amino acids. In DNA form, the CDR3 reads TGTGCCAGCAGCCGAAGAACCGGGACAGGTCTCAATGAGCAGTTCTTC. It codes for CASSRRTGTGLNEQFF.

The CDR3 DNA follows: TGTGCCAGCAGTTTATGGGGGGAAGAGACCCAGTACTTC. Translating it yields CASSLWGEETQYF. This chain links TRBV27 with TRBJ2-5, with D perhaps TRBD2 (6 bases). CDR3 size: 13 residues. The germline gives CDR1 MNHEY, CDR2 SMNVEV (reference sequence). V was pared by 1 base and J by 3 bases, with 6 bases between.

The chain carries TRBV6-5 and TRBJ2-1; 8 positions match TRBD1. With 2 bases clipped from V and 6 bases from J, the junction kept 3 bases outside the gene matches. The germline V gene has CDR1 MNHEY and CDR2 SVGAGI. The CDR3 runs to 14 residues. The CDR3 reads CASSYDGQGNEQFF. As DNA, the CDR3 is TGTGCCAGCAGTTACGATGGACAGGGCAATGAGCAGTTCTTC.

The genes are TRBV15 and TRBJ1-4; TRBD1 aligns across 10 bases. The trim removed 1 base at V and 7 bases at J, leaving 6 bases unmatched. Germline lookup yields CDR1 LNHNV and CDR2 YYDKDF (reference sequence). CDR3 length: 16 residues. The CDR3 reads CATSRALDRGGEKLFF. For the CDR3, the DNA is TGTGCCACCAGCAGAGCATTGGACAGGGGGGGTGAAAAACTGTTTTTT.

CDR3 protein: CAWATSGAQETQYF. The CDR3 DNA follows: TGTGCCTGGGCTACTAGCGGGGCCCAAGAGACCCAGTACTTC. The J gene is TRBJ2-5, the V gene TRBV30; 10 nucleotides line up with TRBD2. The V gene's germline CDR1 is GTSNPN and CDR2 SVGIG (reference sequence). Germline trimming cut 5 bases from V and 1 base from J; bases unmatched to any gene: 4. This CDR3 contains 14 residues.

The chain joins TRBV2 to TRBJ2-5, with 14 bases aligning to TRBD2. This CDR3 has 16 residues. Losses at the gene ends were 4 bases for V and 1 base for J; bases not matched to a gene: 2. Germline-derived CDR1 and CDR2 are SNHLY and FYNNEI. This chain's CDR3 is CASSVGLAGVQETQYF. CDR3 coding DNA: TGTGCCAGCAGTGTGGGACTAGCGGGGGTCCAAGAGACCCAGTACTTC.

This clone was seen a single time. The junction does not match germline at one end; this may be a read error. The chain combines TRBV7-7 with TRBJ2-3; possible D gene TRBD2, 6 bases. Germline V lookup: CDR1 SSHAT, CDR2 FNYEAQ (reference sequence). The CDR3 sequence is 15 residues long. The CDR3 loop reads CASSLGSWGADTQYF. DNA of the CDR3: TGTGCTAGCAGCTTAGGTTCCTGGGGGGCAGATACGCAGTATTTT.

The CDR3 reads CASRGGAVNTGELFF. The CDR3 DNA sequence: TGTGCCAGCAGGGGAGGGGCCGTAAACACCGGGGAGCTGTTTTTT. The chain recombines TRBV2 with TRBJ2-2; 7 bases line up with TRBD2. Germline V gives CDR1 SNHLY, CDR2 FYNNEI. Trimming cost V 6 bases and J 2 bases; bases outside gene matches: 6. The CDR3 runs to 15 residues.

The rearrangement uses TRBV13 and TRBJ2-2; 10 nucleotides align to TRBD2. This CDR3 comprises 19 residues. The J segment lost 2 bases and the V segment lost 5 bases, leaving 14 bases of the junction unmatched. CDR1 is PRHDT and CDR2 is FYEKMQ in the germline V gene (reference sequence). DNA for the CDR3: TGTGCCAGCAGCAGCTCAGGCCTAGCGGGGGCTAGAAACACCGGGGAGCTGTTTTTT. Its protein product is CASSSSGLAGARNTGELFF.

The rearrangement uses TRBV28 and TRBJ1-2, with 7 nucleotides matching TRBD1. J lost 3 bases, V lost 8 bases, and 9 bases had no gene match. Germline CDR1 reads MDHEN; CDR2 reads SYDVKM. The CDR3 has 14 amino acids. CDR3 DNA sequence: TGTGCCAGCGGTACCGGGACAGCCTACTATGGCTACACCTTC. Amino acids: CASGTGTAYYGYTF.

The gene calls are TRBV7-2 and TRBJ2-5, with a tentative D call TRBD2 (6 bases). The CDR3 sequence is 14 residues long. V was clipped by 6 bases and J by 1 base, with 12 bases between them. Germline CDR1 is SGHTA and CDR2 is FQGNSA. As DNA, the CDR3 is TGTGCCAGCAGACTTACGGGGGTCCAAGAGACCCAGTACTTC. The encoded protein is CASRLTGVQETQYF. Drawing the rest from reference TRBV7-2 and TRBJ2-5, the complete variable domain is GAGVSQSPSNKVTEKGKDVELRCDPISGHTALYWYRQSLGQGLEFLIYFQGNSAPDKSGLPSDRFSAERTGGSVSTLTIQRTQQEDSAVYLCASRLTGVQETQYFGPGTRLLVL.

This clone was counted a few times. CDR3 amino acids: CASSVVGADYGYTF. The DNA for the CDR3 is TGTGCCAGCAGCGTAGTGGGGGCGGACTATGGCTACACCTTC. This chain links TRBV9 with TRBJ1-2; D possibly corresponds to TRBD1 (6 bases). V lost 0 bases to trimming and J lost 3 bases, with 9 bases between them. The CDR3 has 14 residues. Looked up from germline, CDR1 is SGDLS and CDR2 is YYNGEE.

The CDR3 spells CASSPPAGGAGDTQYF. The CDR3 DNA is TGTGCCAGCTCACCACCCGCGGGGGGCGCGGGAGATACGCAGTATTTT. V and J are TRBV18 and TRBJ2-3, with 8 bases aligning to TRBD2. The CDR3 loop spans 16 amino acids. The ends lost 0 bases at V and 5 bases at J; junction bases unmatched: 7. Germline V gene sequence: CDR1 KGHSH, CDR2 LQKENI. Full variable domain (outside the CDR3, taken from reference TRBV18 and TRBJ2-3): NAGVMQNPRHLVRRRGQEARLRCSPMKGHSHVYWYRQLPEEGLKFMVYLQKENIIDESGMPKERFSAEFPKEGPSILRIQQVVRGDSAAYFCASSPPAGGAGDTQYFGPGTRLTVL.

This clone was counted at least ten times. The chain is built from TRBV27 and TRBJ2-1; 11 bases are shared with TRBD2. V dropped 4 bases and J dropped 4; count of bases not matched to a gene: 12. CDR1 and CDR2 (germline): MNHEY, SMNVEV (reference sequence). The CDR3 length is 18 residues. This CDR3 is CASSSGPPSSGGYNEQFF. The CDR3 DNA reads TGTGCCAGCAGTTCAGGTCCCCCATCTAGCGGGGGGTACAATGAGCAGTTCTTC.

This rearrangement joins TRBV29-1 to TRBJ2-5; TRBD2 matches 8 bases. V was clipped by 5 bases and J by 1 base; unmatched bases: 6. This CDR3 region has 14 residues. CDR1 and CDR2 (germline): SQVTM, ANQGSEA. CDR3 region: CSVSGGLGQETQYF. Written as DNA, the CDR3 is TGCAGCGTTTCGGGGGGGCTAGGCCAAGAGACCCAGTACTTC. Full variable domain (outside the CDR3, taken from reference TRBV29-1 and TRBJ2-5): SAVISQKPSRDICQRGTSLTIQCQVDSQVTMMFWYRQQPGQSLTLIATANQGSEATYESGFVIDKFPISRPNLTFSTLTVSNMSPEDSSIYLCSVSGGLGQETQYFGPGTRLLVL.

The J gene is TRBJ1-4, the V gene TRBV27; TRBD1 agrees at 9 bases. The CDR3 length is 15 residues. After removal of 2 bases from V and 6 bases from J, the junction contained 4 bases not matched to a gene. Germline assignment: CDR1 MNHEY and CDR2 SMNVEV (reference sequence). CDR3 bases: TGTGCCAGCAGTTTAGAGGGACAGGGCTATGAAAAACTGTTTTTT. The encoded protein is CASSLEGQGYEKLFF.

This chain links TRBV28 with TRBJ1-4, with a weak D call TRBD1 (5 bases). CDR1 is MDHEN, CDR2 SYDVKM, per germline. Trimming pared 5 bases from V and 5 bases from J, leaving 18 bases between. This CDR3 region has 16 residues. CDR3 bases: TGTGCCAGCAGTCCGGGGGGGGGTCTCCCGAATGAAAAACTGTTTTTT. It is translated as CASSPGGGLPNEKLFF. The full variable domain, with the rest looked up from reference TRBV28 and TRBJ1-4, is DVKVTQSSRYLVKRTGEKVFLECVQDMDHENMFWYRQDPGLGLRLIYFSYDVKMKEKGDIPEGYSVSREKKERFSLILESASTNQTSMYLCASSPGGGLPNEKLFFGSGTQLSVL.

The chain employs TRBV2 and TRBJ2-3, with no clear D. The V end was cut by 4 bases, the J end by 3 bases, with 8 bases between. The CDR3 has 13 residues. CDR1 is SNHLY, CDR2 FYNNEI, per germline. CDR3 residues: CASSVSGTDTQYF. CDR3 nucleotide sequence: TGTGCCAGCAGTGTGTCCGGGACAGATACGCAGTATTTT.

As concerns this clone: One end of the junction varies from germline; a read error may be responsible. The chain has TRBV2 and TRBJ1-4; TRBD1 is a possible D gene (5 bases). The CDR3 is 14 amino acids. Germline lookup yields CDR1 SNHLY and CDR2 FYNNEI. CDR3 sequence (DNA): TGTGCCAGCAAATTGTTGGGGGGGGAAGAAAAATTGTTTTTT. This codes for CASKLLGGEEKLFF.

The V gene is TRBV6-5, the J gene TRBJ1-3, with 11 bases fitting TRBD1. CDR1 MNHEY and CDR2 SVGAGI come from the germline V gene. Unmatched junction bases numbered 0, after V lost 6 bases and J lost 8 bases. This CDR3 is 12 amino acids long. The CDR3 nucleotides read TGTGCCAGCAGGGACAGGGGGCACACCATATATTTT. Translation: CASRDRGHTIYF.

CDR3 DNA: TGTGCCAGCAGCTTTAGGGGAGGCGGCTATGGCTACACCTTC. Protein sequence: CASSFRGGGYGYTF. The chain uses TRBV11-2 and TRBJ1-2, with a tentative D call TRBD1 (5 bases). Trimming removed 3 bases from V and 4 bases from J, with 12 bases in between. Germline lookup yields CDR1 SGHAT and CDR2 FQNNGV. The CDR3 loop spans 14 amino acids.

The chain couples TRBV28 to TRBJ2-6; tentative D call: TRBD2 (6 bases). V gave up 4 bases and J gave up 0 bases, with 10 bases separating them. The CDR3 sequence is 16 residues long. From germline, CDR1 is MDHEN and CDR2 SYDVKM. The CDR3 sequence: CASSSSGASGANVLTF. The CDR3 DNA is TGTGCCAGCAGTTCCTCGGGAGCCTCTGGGGCCAACGTCCTGACTTTC.

This CDR3 is CASSVSAVTGNTIYF. CDR3 bases: TGTGCCAGCAGCGTATCCGCGGTCACTGGAAACACCATATATTTT. The chain joins TRBV9 to TRBJ1-3, with D unclear. The V and J ends lost 1 base and 2 bases respectively, with 10 bases between them. Per the germline V gene, CDR1 is SGDLS and CDR2 is YYNGEE. The CDR3 totals 15 residues.

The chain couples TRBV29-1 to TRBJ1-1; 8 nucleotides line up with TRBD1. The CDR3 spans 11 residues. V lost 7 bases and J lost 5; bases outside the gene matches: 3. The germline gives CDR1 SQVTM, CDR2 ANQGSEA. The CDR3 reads CSGRGPTEAFF. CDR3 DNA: TGCAGCGGCAGGGGGCCGACTGAAGCTTTCTTT.

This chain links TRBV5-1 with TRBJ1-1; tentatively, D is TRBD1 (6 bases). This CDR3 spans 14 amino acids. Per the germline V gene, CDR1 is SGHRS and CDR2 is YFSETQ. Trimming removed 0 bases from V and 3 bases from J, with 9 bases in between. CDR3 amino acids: CASSLGTVHTEAFF. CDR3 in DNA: TGCGCCAGCAGCTTGGGGACAGTTCACACTGAAGCTTTCTTT.

The CDR3 region has the DNA TGTGCCACCAGTGACTATACGGGAGAGACCCAGTACTTC. It specifies CATSDYTGETQYF. This chain uses TRBV24-1 with TRBJ2-5; D gene uncertain. Germline values: CDR1 KGHDR, CDR2 SFDVKD. The CDR3 spans 13 residues. With 4 bases removed from V and 4 bases from J, the gap between germline ends came to 9 bases.

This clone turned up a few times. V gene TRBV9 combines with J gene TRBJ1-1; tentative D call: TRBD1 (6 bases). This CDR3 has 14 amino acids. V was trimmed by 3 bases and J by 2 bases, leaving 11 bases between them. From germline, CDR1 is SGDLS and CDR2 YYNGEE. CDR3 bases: TGTGCCAGCAGCGAAGGGGGGGCAAACACTGAAGCTTTCTTT. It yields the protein CASSEGGANTEAFF. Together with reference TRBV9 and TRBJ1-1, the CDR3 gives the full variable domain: DSGVTQTPKHLITATGQRVTLRCSPRSGDLSVYWYQQSLDQGLQFLIQYYNGEERAKGNILERFSAQQFPDLHSELNLSSLELGDSALYFCASSEGGANTEAFFGQGTRLTVV.